The T cell receptor (beta chain) under discussion was sequenced for a study of shared clonotypes between healthy human individuals. Study-level points and caveats: Deeper or shallower sequencing was expected to change how clonotypes are shared among donors.

The data were produced by immunoSEQ multiplex PCR, yet TCRdb's version contains in-frame clones alone and is incomplete. Of 450,000 to 500,000 clones listed, about 78% were seen once; the top ten hold 12%. V lost 4 bases and J 2 bases, leaving 16 bases between the germline ends. Germline loops: CDR1 LGHNA, CDR2 YSLEER. CDR3 size: 16 residues. As regards this clone: Its antigen remains unidentified.

The sequence was obtained from a woman between 40 and 55 years old in good health. Some clones in this sample may be carry-over from other donors' samples. The material sequenced was PBMCs. The chain links TRBV4-3 to TRBJ2-3, with D perhaps matching TRBD1 or TRBD2 (5 bases each). The CDR3 spells CASSLGRDPDTDTQYF. The DNA of the CDR3 is TGCGCCAGCAGCCTCGGCCGGGACCCGGACACAGATACGCAGTATTTT.